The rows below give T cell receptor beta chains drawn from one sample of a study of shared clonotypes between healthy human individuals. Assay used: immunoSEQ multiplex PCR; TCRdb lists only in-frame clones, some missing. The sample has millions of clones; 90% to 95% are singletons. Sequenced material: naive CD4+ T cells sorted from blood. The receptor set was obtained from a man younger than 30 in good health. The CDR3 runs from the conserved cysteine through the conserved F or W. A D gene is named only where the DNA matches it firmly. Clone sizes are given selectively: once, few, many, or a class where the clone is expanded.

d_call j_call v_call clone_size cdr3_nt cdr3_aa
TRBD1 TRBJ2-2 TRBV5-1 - TGCGCCAGCAGCTTGGCCGGACAGGGAACCGGGGAGCTGTTTTTT CASSLAGQGTGELFF
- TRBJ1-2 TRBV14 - TGTGCCAGCAGCCAAGTTGGGGGTAACTATGGCTACACCTTC CASSQVGGNYGYTF
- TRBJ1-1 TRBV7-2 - TGTGCCAGCGGCAAAGGGAACACTGAAGCTTTCTTT CASGKGNTEAFF
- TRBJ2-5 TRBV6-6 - TGTGCCAGCAGGCCAGGGGGGGAGACCCAGTACTTC CASRPGGETQYF
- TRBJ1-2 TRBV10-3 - TGTGCCATCAGTGAGAGCCTTGGTTTCTATGGCTACACCTTC CAISESLGFYGYTF
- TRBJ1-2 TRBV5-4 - TGTGCCGGAGGGTCCAAGGCTAACTATGGCTACACCTTC CAGGSKANYGYTF
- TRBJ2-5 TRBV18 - TGTGCCAGCTCACCCGCTAGTGTAGAGACCCAGTACTTC CASSPASVETQYF
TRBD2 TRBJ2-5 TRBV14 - TGTGCCAGCAGCCTGGGACTAGCGGGGTGGAGCGAGACCCAGTACTTC CASSLGLAGWSETQYF
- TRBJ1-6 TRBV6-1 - TGTGCCAGCAGTGAAGCGCATCCTGGGGGTAATTCACCCCTCCACTTT CASSEAHPGGNSPLHF
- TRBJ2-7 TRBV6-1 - TGTGCCAGCAGTGCCTCACTGCAGGGGACCTACGAGCAGTACTTC CASSASLQGTYEQYF
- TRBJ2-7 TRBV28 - TGTGCCAGCAGCCCCCCCCGGAGCCTTAACTGGGAGCAGTACTTC CASSPPRSLNWEQYF
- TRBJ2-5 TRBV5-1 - TGCGCCAGCAGCTTGGTGGCAGGGGTTGAGACCCAGTACTTC CASSLVAGVETQYF
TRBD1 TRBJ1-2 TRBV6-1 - TGTGCCACCGTAGACGGGACAGGGCAGGGTGGCTACACCTTC CATVDGTGQGGYTF
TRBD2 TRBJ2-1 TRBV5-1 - TGCGCCAGCAGCTTGCGGGGGGTGGACAATGAGCAGTTCTTC CASSLRGVDNEQFF
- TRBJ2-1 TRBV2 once TGTGCCAGCAGTGAGCGGCGCGAGCAGTTCTTC CASSERREQFF
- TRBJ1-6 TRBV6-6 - TGTGCCAGCAGTTACGGTCAGGGCGGGTCACCCCTCCACTTT CASSYGQGGSPLHF
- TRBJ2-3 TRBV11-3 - TGTGCCAGCAGCTTTCGGGGTACGCAGTATTTT CASSFRGTQYF
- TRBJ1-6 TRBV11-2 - TGTGCCAGCAGCTCGAAGGGGGACGTCTATAATTCACCCCTCCACTTT CASSSKGDVYNSPLHF
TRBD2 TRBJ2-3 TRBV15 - TGTGCCACCAGCAGAACGGGGGGGATGAAAGATACGCAGTATTTT CATSRTGGMKDTQYF
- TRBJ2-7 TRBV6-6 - TGTGCCAGCAGTTACTCCCATACCTACGAGCAGTACTTC CASSYSHTYEQYF
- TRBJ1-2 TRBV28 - TGTGCCAGCAGTATGACAGGCTATGGCTACACCTTC CASSMTGYGYTF
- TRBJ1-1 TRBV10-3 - TGTGCCATCAGTGAGGCTGTACTGAACACTGAAGCTTTCTTT CAISEAVLNTEAFF